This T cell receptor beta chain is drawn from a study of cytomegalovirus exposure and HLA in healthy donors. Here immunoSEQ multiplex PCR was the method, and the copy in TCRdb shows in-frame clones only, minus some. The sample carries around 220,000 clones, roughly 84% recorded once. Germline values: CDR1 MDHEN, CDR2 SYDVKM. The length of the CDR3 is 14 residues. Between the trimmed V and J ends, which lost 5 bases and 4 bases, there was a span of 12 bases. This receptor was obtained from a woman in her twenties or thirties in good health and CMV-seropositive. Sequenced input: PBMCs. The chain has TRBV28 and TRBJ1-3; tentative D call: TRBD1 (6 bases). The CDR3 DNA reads TGTGCCAGCAGTACCGGGACAACCGGAAACACCATATATTTT. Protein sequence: CASSTGTTGNTIYF.